This section outlines one T cell receptor beta chain sequence together with its context. Other DNA sequences in the sample encode the same CDR3. Assay used: immunoSEQ multiplex PCR; TCRdb lists only in-frame clones, some missing. This sample yields 330,000 or so clones, of which about 90% are seen a single time; almost 3% belongs to the top ten. Trimming removed 3 bases from V and 2 bases from J, with 9 bases in between. The CDR3 runs to 14 residues. CDR1 is MNHEY, CDR2 SVGAGI, per germline. The sample comes from a study of blood T cell repertoires in COVID-19. Study information: Sites across the United States, Italy and Spain contributed samples from acute and convalescent COVID-19.

Those enrolled, adults aged roughly 18 to 95 years, came from about two dozen US areas. Donors in Cohort 3 counted as recovered after two negative PCRs, clearance, or symptom resolution. The gene calls are TRBV6-5 and TRBJ2-3; no clear D. The sequenced sample consisted of PBMCs or T cells enriched from blood (not recorded which). The origin of this receptor is a woman aged 30 to 39 who had recovered from COVID-19. The CDR3 protein is CASSYGHPTDTQYF. The CDR3 DNA reads as TGTGCCAGCAGTTATGGGCACCCCACAGATACGCAGTATTTT.